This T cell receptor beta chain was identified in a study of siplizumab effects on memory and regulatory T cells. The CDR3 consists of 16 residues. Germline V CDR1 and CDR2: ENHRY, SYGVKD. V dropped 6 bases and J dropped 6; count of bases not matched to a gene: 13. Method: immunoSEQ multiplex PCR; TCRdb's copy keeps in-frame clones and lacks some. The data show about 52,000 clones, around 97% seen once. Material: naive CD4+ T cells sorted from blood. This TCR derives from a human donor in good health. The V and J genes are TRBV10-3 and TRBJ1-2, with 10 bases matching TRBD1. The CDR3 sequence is CAISPRDRGRMDGYTF. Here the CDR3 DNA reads TGTGCCATCAGCCCCCGGGACAGGGGACGGATGGATGGCTACACCTTC.